The 14 T cell receptor beta chains below were found in one sample sequenced in a study of shared clonotypes between healthy human individuals. CD45RO-negative CD8 cells positively selected for CCR7 made up the naive population, which excluded terminally differentiated effector memory CD45RA+ cells. Some clones are missing from TCRdb's copy, which holds only in-frame ones; the method was immunoSEQ multiplex PCR. The table records fewer than 1 million clones, roughly 96% of them present only once. The sequencing sample was made of naive CD8+ T cells sorted from blood. The source is a man aged 25 to 45 in good health.

The chain links TRBV7-9 to TRBJ2-1, with D unresolved. CDR3 size: 14 residues. V was clipped by 5 bases and J by 4 bases, with 12 bases between them. Germline V gene sequence: CDR1 SEHNR, CDR2 FQNEAQ (reference sequence). CDR3 in DNA: TGTGCCAGCAGCAGAGACGAAGGGTACAATGAGCAGTTCTTC. Protein sequence: CASSRDEGYNEQFF.

J is TRBJ2-3 and V is TRBV14; D unclear. The V end was cut by 3 bases, the J end by 6 bases, with 13 bases between. The CDR3 totals 14 residues. The germline gives CDR1 SGHDN, CDR2 FVKESK. The CDR3 protein is CASSHPVRMDTQYF. The CDR3 coding sequence is TGTGCCAGCAGCCATCCCGTTAGGATGGATACGCAGTATTTT.

V and J are TRBV27 and TRBJ1-2; maybe TRBD1 (5 bases). The V gene lost 3 bases and the J gene lost 6 bases, with 14 bases spanning the gap. The CDR3 extends over 14 amino acids. Germline-derived CDR1 and CDR2 are MNHEY and SMNVEV (reference sequence). CDR3 nucleotide sequence: TGTGCCAGCAGTTTTAGGGGACCGCCGGATGGCTACACCTTC. Its protein product is CASSFRGPPDGYTF.

The CDR3 region has the DNA TGTGCCAGCAGCCGAGAGAGCTCCTACGAGCAGTACTTC. It specifies CASSRESSYEQYF. This rearrangement joins TRBV7-9 to TRBJ2-7, with D hard to call. CDR3 length: 13 amino acids. CDR1 and CDR2 from the germline V gene are SEHNR and FQNEAQ (reference sequence). V shed 5 bases and J shed 0 bases, with 8 bases lying between them.

This sequence joins TRBV9 and TRBJ2-1; the D gene is possibly TRBD2 (6 bases). Germline V gene lookup returns CDR1 SGDLS and CDR2 YYNGEE. V shed 0 bases and J shed 0 bases, with 10 bases lying between them. The CDR3 sequence is 16 residues long. CDR3 protein: CASSVAGDISYNEQFF. CDR3 bases: TGTGCCAGCAGCGTAGCGGGGGATATCTCCTACAATGAGCAGTTCTTC. Looking up the rest from reference TRBV9 and TRBJ2-1 gives the full variable domain: DSGVTQTPKHLITATGQRVTLRCSPRSGDLSVYWYQQSLDQGLQFLIQYYNGEERAKGNILERFSAQQFPDLHSELNLSSLELGDSALYFCASSVAGDISYNEQFFGPGTRLTVL.

The CDR3 DNA reads TGTGCCAGCAGTTCCCTGGGTGAGACCTACGAGCAGTACTTC. Translation gives CASSSLGETYEQYF. The rearrangement links TRBV28 to TRBJ2-7; no clear D gene. The CDR3 spans 14 residues. Trimming left V 4 bases short and J 2 bases short, with 12 bases between. Per germline, CDR1 MDHEN and CDR2 SYDVKM.

CDR3 coding DNA: TGTGCCGGGACCAGGGTGCCCACAGATACGCAGTATTTT. As protein: CAGTRVPTDTQYF. The chain combines TRBV7-9 with TRBJ2-3, with D possibly called TRBD1 or TRBD2 (5 bases each). Germline V gene data show CDR1 as SEHNR and CDR2 as FQNEAQ (reference sequence). The germline V and J ends were trimmed by 11 bases and 2 bases, with 14 bases remaining between them. The CDR3 contains 13 residues.

The chain uses TRBV18 and TRBJ2-1, with 16 bases matching TRBD2. CDR3 length equals 15 residues. J lost 8 bases, V lost 6 bases, and 4 bases had no gene match. Germline V gene lookup returns CDR1 KGHSH and CDR2 LQKENI. The CDR3 loop reads CASSGTSGRADEQFF. As DNA, the CDR3 is TGTGCCAGCTCCGGGACTAGCGGGAGGGCCGATGAGCAGTTCTTC.

The chain employs TRBV25-1 and TRBJ2-5, with TRBD1 identical over 7 bases. The CDR3 covers 14 residues. Trimming at V came to 4 bases and at J to 4 bases, leaving 6 bases not matched to a gene. Germline CDR1 and CDR2: MGHDK and SYGVNS. CDR3 sequence reads: CASSGDRVLETQYF. The CDR3 nucleotides are TGTGCCAGCAGTGGAGACAGGGTTTTAGAGACCCAGTACTTC.

Worth noting for this clone: The sample carries other DNA sequences with the same CDR3. The chain carries TRBV28 and TRBJ1-5, with D possibly TRBD1 on 5 matching bases. The CDR3 spans 14 residues. Germline assignment: CDR1 MDHEN and CDR2 SYDVKM. Trimming took 5 bases from V and 1 from J, leaving 9 bases between them. The CDR3 loop is CASSPDRSNQPQHF. Here the CDR3 DNA reads TGTGCCAGCAGTCCTGACAGAAGCAATCAGCCCCAGCATTTT. Full variable domain (missing parts from reference TRBV28 and TRBJ1-5): DVKVTQSSRYLVKRTGEKVFLECVQDMDHENMFWYRQDPGLGLRLIYFSYDVKMKEKGDIPEGYSVSREKKERFSLILESASTNQTSMYLCASSPDRSNQPQHFGDGTRLSIL.

The chain uses TRBV9 and TRBJ2-2; no definite D call. Germline CDR1 is SGDLS and CDR2 is YYNGEE. The CDR3 totals 15 residues. The germline V and J ends were trimmed by 3 bases and 6 bases, with 15 bases remaining between them. The CDR3 DNA is TGTGCCAGCAGCGACGGATCGAGGCTGTCCGGGGAGCTGTTTTTT. Protein: CASSDGSRLSGELFF.

This clone is a singleton in its sample. The chain has TRBV30 and TRBJ2-1; 8 bases line up with TRBD2. This CDR3 has 12 residues. Germline lookup yields CDR1 GTSNPN and CDR2 SVGIG (reference sequence). V dropped 7 bases and J dropped 5; count of bases not matched to a gene: 4. The CDR3 loop is CALSGSNNEQFF. CDR3 nucleotide sequence: TGTGCCTTGAGCGGGAGCAACAATGAGCAGTTCTTC.

V usage is TRBV6-5 and J usage is TRBJ2-2; a weak D match, TRBD1 (6 bases). The V gene lost 6 bases and the J gene lost 6 bases, with 8 bases spanning the gap. Germline V CDR1 and CDR2: MNHEY, SVGAGI. This CDR3 contains 12 residues. This CDR3 is CASSPGAGELFF. The CDR3 DNA reads TGTGCCAGCAGCCCAGGGGCCGGGGAGCTGTTTTTT.

This chain links TRBV19 with TRBJ1-5, with no clear D. The CDR3 length is 14 residues. Germline-derived CDR1 and CDR2 are LNHDA and SQIVND (reference sequence). V shed 5 bases and J shed 1 base, with 9 bases lying between them. The CDR3 DNA reads TGTGCCAGTAGTGACCAGACAAGCAATCAGCCCCAGCATTTT. It yields the protein CASSDQTSNQPQHF. The full variable domain, completed using reference TRBV19 and TRBJ1-5, is DGGITQSPKYLFRKEGQNVTLSCEQNLNHDAMYWYRQDPGQGLRLIYYSQIVNDFQKGDIAEGYSVSREKKESFPLTVTSAQKNPTAFYLCASSDQTSNQPQHFGDGTRLSIL.